The clone carrying this TCR beta chain was seen once. The antigen remains unidentified. The data stem from a study of T cell responses to AZD1222 COVID-19 vaccine. Study background: Second-dose timings of about 4 or about 12 weeks were pooled. Overall study results and limits: Clonal diversity was possibly underestimated, and the donors were mostly white British, with more females.

Using immunoSEQ multiplex PCR, the repertoire was profiled, and TCRdb retains in-frame clones only, with some absent. The table has roughly 180,000 clones, roughly nine tenths seen once. Trimming removed 3 bases from V and 5 bases from J; junction bases left unmatched: 9. This CDR3 comprises 14 residues. The germline CDR1 and CDR2 sequences are DFQATT and SNEGSKA (reference sequence). This material consisted of peripheral blood, taken on day 0 of AZD1222 vaccination. The sequence was collected from an adult in good health. The chain recombines TRBV20-1 with TRBJ1-2, with 7 bases that match TRBD1. The CDR3 bases are TGCAGTGCTAGTACCGGACAGGACGCTTATGGCTACACCTTC. Translating gives CSASTGQDAYGYTF.